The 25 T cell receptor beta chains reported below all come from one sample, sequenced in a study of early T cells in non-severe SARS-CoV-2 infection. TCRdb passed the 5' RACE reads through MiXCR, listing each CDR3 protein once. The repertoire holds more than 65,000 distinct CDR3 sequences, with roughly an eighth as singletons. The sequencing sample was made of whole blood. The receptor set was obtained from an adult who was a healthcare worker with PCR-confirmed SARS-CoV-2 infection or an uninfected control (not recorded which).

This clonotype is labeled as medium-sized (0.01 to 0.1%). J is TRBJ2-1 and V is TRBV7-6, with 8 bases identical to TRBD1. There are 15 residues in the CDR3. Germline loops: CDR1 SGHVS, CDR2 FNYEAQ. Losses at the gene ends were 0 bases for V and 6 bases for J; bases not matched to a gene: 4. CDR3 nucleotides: TGTGCCAGCAGCTTAGCCGGGACAGGACTCAATGAGCAGTTCTTC. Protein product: CASSLAGTGLNEQFF.

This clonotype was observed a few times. CDR3 protein: CASSLDSGAKETQYF. In DNA, the CDR3 is TGCGCCAGCAGCTTGGATTCGGGGGCCAAGGAGACCCAGTACTTC. The rearrangement joins TRBV5-1 to TRBJ2-5; D possibly uses TRBD1 or TRBD2 (6 bases each). This CDR3 is 15 amino acids long. Deletions cut 0 bases from V and 5 bases from J, with 14 bases between. Germline CDR1 SGHRS, CDR2 YFSETQ.

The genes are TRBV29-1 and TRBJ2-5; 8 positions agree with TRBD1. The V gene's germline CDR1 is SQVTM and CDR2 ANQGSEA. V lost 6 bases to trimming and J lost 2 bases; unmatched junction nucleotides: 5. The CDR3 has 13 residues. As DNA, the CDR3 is TGCAGCGTCTGGACAGGGTGGCAAGAGACCCAGTACTTC. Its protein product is CSVWTGWQETQYF.

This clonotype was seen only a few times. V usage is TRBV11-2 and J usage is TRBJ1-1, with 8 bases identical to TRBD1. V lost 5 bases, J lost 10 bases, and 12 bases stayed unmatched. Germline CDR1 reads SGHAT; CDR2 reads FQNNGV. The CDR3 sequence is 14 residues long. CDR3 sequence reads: CASSRIQGAPAAFF. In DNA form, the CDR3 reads TGTGCCAGCAGCCGTATCCAGGGGGCGCCGGCAGCTTTCTTT.

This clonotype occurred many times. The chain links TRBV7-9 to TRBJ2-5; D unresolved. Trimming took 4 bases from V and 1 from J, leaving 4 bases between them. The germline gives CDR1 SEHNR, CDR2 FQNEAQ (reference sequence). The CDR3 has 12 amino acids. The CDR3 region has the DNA TGTGCCAGCAGCTCCCCCCAAGAGACCCAGTACTTC. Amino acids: CASSSPQETQYF.

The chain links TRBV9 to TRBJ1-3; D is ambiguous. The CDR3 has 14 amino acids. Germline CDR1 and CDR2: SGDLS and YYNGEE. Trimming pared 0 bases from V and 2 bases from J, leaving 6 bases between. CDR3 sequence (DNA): TGTGCCAGCAGCGTAGGTGCGACTGGAAACACCATATATTTT. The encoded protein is CASSVGATGNTIYF.

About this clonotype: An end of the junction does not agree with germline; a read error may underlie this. CDR3 amino acids: CSAIVQSVNTEAFF. The CDR3 coding sequence is TGCAGTGCTATTGTACAGAGCGTGAACACTGAAGCTTTTTTT. This chain uses TRBV20-1 with TRBJ1-1, with no clear D. CDR3 length: 14 amino acids. The V gene's germline CDR1 is DFQATT and CDR2 SNEGSKA (reference sequence).

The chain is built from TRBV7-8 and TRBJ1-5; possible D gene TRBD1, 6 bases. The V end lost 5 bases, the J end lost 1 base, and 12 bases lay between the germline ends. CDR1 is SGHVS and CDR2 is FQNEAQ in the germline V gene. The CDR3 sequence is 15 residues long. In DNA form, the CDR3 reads TGTGCCAGCAGCAGTACCAGGGGCAGCAATCAGCCCCAGCATTTT. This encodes CASSSTRGSNQPQHF.

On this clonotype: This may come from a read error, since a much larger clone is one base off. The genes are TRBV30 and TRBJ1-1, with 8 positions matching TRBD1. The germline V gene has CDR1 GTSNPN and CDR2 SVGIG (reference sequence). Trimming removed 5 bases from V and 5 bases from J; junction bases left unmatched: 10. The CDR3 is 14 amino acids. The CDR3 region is CAWGPGQDLTEAFF. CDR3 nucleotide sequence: TGTGCCTGGGGTCCGGGACAGGATCTGACTGAAGCTTTCTTT.

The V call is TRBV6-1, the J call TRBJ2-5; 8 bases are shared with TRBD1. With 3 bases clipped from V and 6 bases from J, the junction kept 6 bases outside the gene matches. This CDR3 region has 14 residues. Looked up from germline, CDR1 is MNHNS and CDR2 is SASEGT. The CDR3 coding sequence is TGTGCCAGCAGTGAGGGCAGGGGGCGGAAGACCCAGTACTTC. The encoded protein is CASSEGRGRKTQYF.

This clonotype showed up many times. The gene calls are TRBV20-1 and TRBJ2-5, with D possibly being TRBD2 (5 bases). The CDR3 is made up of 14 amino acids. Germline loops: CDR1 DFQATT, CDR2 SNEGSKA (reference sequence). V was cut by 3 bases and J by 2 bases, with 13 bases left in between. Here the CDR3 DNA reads TGCAGTGCTAGTCGGGGAGCCTCACAAGAGACCCAGTACTTC. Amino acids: CSASRGASQETQYF.

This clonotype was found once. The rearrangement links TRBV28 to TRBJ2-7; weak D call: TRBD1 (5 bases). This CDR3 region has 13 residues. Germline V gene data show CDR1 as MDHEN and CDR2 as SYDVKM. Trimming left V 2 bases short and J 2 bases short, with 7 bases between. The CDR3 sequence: CASSLPGTYEQYF. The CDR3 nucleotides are TGTGCCAGCAGTTTACCAGGGACCTACGAGCAGTACTTC.

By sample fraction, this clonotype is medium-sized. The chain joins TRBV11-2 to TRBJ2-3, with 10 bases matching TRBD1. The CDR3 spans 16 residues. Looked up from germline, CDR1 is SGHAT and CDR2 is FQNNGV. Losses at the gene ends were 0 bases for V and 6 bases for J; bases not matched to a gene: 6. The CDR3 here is CASSLDIGTGADTQYF. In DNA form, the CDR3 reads TGTGCCAGCAGCTTAGATATCGGGACAGGGGCCGATACGCAGTATTTT.

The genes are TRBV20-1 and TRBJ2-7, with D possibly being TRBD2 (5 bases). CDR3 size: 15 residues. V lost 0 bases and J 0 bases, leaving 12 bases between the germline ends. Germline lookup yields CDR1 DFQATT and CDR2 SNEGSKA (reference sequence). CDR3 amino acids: CSARDPKRTSYEQYF. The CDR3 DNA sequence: TGCAGTGCTAGAGACCCGAAGCGGACCTCCTACGAGCAGTACTTC.

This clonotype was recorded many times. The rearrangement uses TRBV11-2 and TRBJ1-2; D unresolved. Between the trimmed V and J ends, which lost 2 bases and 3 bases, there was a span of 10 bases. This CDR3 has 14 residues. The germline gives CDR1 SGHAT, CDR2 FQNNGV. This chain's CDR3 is CASSLLRTDYGYTF. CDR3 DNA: TGTGCCAGCAGCTTACTCCGTACAGACTATGGCTACACCTTC.

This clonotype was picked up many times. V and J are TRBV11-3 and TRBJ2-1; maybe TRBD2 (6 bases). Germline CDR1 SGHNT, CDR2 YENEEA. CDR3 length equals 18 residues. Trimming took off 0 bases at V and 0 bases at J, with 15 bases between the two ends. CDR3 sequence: CASSLDGFSGGSYNEQFF. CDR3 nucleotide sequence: TGTGCCAGCAGCTTAGATGGGTTCTCCGGGGGCTCCTACAATGAGCAGTTCTTC.

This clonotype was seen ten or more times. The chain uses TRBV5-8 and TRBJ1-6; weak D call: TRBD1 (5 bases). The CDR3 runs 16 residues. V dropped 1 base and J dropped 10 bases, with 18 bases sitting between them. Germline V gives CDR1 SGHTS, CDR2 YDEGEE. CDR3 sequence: CASSLPNGQGESPLHF. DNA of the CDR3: TGTGCCAGCAGCTTGCCCAACGGCCAAGGGGAGTCACCCCTCCACTTT.

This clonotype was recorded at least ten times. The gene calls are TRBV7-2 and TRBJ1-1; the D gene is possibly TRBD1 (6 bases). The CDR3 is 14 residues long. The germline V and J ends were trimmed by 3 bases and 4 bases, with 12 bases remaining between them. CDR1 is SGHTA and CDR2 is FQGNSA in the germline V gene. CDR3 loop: CASSLGGRSTEAFF. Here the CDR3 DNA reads TGTGCCAGCAGCTTGGGGGGGCGGAGCACTGAAGCTTTCTTT. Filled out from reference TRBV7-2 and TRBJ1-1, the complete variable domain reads GAGVSQSPSNKVTEKGKDVELRCDPISGHTALYWYRQSLGQGLEFLIYFQGNSAPDKSGLPSDRFSAERTGGSVSTLTIQRTQQEDSAVYLCASSLGGRSTEAFFGQGTRLTVV.

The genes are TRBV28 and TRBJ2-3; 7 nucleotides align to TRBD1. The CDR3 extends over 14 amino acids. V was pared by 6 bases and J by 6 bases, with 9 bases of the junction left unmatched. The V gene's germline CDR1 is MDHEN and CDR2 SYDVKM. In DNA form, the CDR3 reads TGTGCCAGCAGCCGGGACAGAGCCATGGATACGCAGTATTTT. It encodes CASSRDRAMDTQYF. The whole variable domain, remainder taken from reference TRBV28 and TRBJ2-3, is DVKVTQSSRYLVKRTGEKVFLECVQDMDHENMFWYRQDPGLGLRLIYFSYDVKMKEKGDIPEGYSVSREKKERFSLILESASTNQTSMYLCASSRDRAMDTQYFGPGTRLTVL.

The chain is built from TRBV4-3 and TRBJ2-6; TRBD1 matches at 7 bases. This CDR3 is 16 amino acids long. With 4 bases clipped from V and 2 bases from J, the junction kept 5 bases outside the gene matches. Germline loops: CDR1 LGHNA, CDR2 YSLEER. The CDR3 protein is CASSRAGGAGANVLTF. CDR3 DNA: TGCGCCAGCAGCCGGGCAGGGGGAGCTGGGGCCAACGTCCTGACTTTC.

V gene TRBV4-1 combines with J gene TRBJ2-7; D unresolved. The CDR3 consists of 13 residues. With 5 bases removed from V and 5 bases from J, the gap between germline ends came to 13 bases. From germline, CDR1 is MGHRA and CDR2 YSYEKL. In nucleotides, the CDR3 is TGCGCCAGCAGCGGCCCGAGAAGCAACGAGCAGTACTTC. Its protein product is CASSGPRSNEQYF.

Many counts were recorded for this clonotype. DNA of the CDR3: TGTGCCATCAGTGAGTTTCTAGCCGGGGAGCTGTTTTTT. Amino acids: CAISEFLAGELFF. V usage is TRBV10-3 and J usage is TRBJ2-2; D uncertain. This CDR3 comprises 13 residues. CDR1 and CDR2 from the germline V gene are ENHRY and SYGVKD. Deletions cut 1 base from V and 6 bases from J, with 6 bases between.

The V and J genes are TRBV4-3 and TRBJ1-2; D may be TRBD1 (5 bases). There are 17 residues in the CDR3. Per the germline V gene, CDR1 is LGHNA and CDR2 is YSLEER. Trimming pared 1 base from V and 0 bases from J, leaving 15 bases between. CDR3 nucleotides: TGCGCCAGCAGCCAAGCTGCAGGGTACCGTTCTAACTATGGCTACACCTTC. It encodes CASSQAAGYRSNYGYTF.

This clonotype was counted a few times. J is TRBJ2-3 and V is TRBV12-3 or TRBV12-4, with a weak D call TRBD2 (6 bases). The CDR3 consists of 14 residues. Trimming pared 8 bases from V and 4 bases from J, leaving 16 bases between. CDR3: CASVKSLASDTQYF. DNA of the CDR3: TGTGCCAGCGTTAAGTCACTAGCCTCAGATACGCAGTATTTT.

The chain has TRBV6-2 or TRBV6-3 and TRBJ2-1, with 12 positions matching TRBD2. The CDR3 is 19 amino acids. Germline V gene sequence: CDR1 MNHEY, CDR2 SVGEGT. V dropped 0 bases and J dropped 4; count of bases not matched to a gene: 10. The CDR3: CASSYSNPLGTSGYNEQFF. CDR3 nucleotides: TGTGCCAGCAGTTACTCGAATCCTCTTGGGACTAGCGGGTACAATGAGCAGTTCTTC.